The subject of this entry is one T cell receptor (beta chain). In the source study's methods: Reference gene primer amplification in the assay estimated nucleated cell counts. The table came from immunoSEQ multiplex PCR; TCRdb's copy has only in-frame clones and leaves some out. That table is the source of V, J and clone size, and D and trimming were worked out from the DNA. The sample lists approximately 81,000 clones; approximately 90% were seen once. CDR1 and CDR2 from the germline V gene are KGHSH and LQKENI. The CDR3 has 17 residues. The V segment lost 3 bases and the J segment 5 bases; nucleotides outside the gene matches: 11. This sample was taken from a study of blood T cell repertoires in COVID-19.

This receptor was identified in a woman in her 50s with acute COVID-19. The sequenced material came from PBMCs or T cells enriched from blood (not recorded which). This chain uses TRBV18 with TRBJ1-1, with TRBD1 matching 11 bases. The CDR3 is CASSPDLLRDRGTEAFF. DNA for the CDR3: TGTGCCAGCTCACCCGATCTCCTCCGGGACAGGGGGACTGAAGCTTTCTTT.